Sequencing of this T cell receptor (beta chain) was carried out in a study of identical twins. The study, taken as a whole, reports: Twin-shared out-of-frame alpha sequences were enriched for low generation probability. Invariant MAIT and iNKT cells are populations that could partly confound zero-insertion analyses.

Germline V CDR1 and CDR2: SGDLS, YYNGEE. V gave up 0 bases and J gave up 0 bases, with 9 bases separating them. The CDR3 is 15 amino acids. Unique molecular identifiers were in the cDNA, with template-switch universal primer binding. Each CDR3 protein gets one entry after TCRdb re-called the 5' RACE reads with MiXCR. The sample consists of hundreds of thousands of distinct CDR3 sequences, roughly 8.6% of them appearing once. This clonotype was seen a handful of times. No antigen is known for it. These data were also filed under a second study, of yellow fever vaccine responses in identical twins.

The sequence came from a woman between 18 and 29 years old in good health. The chain employs TRBV9 and TRBJ2-5; D remains ambiguous. Specimen: memory (CD45RO+) T cells sorted from blood. CDR3 in DNA: TGTGCCAGCAGCGTAGAGGTCAGTTACCAAGAGACCCAGTACTTC. Translated: CASSVEVSYQETQYF.